This TCR beta chain was recovered during a study of beta chain features in type 1 diabetes. Of the isolated RNA, all was reverse transcribed, and so the sequenced material was expressed TCRB transcripts. Generated by immunoSEQ multiplex PCR, the TCRdb table keeps only in-frame clones and is missing some. The sample includes around 430,000 clones, roughly 30% of them seen just once. This clone has a handful of counts. Trimming shortened V by 6 bases and J by 0 bases, and 9 bases separated the two germline ends. The CDR3 runs to 14 residues. Germline V gene lookup returns CDR1 SNHLY and CDR2 FYNNEI. Source material: naive CD4+ T cells from blood. The origin of this receptor is a young man in good health. The V call is TRBV2, the J call TRBJ2-1; the D call may be TRBD1 or TRBD2 (5 bases each). The CDR3 bases are TGTGCCAGCAGGGAGGACAACTCCTACAATGAGCAGTTCTTC. Translating it yields CASREDNSYNEQFF. The full variable domain, completed using reference TRBV2 and TRBJ2-1, is EPEVTQTPSHQVTQMGQEVILRCVPISNHLYFYWYRQILGQKVEFLVSFYNNEISEKSEIFDDQFSVERPDGSNFTLKIRSTKLEDSAMYFCASREDNSYNEQFFGPGTRLTVL.